This is a list of T cell receptor beta chains from one sample in a study of CD8 T cells in Susac syndrome. Each CDR3 protein is one row after TCRdb ran MiXCR on the immunoSEQ multiplex PCR reads. The sample contains more than 150,000 distinct CDR3 sequences, roughly 96% of which appear only once. Sequenced material: CD4+ T cells from PBMCs. Source of these receptors: a human donor with Susac syndrome. CDR3s include the opening cysteine and the closing phenylalanine or tryptophan. A D gene is named only where the DNA matches it firmly.

V: TRBV29-1; length: 12; J: TRBJ1-2; D: -; CDR3: CSVGRGNYGYTF; DNA: TGCAGCGTTGGTCGGGGCAACTATGGCTACACCTTC
V: TRBV3-1; length: 12; J: TRBJ2-5; D: -; CDR3: CASSQDKKTQYF; DNA: TGTGCCAGCAGCCAAGACAAAAAGACCCAGTACTTC
V: TRBV9; length: 16; J: TRBJ1-5; D: -; CDR3: CASSTGGGGGNQPQHF; DNA: TGTGCCAGCAGTACCGGAGGGGGGGGCGGCAATCAGCCCCAGCATTTT
V: TRBV12-3/TRBV12-4; length: 13; J: TRBJ1-2; D: -; CDR3: CASSRRGGYGYTF; DNA: TGTGCCAGCAGCCGCCGGGGAGGCTATGGCTACACCTTC
V: TRBV7-2; length: 14; J: TRBJ1-2; D: TRBD1; CDR3: CASSADRGSYGYTF; DNA: TGTGCCAGCAGCGCGGACAGGGGATCCTATGGCTACACCTTC
V: TRBV7-2; length: 13; J: TRBJ1-6; D: -; CDR3: CASSYGLDSPLHF; DNA: TGTGCCAGCAGCTACGGATTGGATTCACCCCTCCACTTT
V: TRBV18; length: 15; J: TRBJ2-2; D: -; CDR3: CASSPVQGNTGELFF; DNA: TGTGCCAGCTCACCCGTGCAGGGGAACACCGGGGAGCTGTTTTTT
V: TRBV5-4; length: 15; J: TRBJ2-5; D: TRBD1; CDR3: CASSRQGWNEKTQYF; DNA: TGTGCCAGCAGCCGACAGGGATGGAATGAAAAGACCCAGTACTTC
V: TRBV4-2; length: 15; J: TRBJ1-5; D: -; CDR3: CASSQDPGGVQPQHF; DNA: TGTGCCAGCAGCCAAGACCCCGGGGGAGTTCAGCCCCAGCATTTT
V: TRBV20-1; length: 14; J: TRBJ1-2; D: -; CDR3: CSARPRGSSYGYTF; DNA: TGCAGTGCTAGGCCTCGGGGTAGTTCCTATGGCTACACCTTC
V: TRBV9; length: 17; J: TRBJ1-1; D: -; CDR3: CASSSEGAQGRVTEAFF; DNA: TGTGCCAGCAGCTCAGAAGGCGCACAGGGTCGGGTCACTGAAGCTTTCTTT
V: TRBV4-1; length: 15; J: TRBJ2-1; D: -; CDR3: CASSQERTSAYEQFF; DNA: TGCGCCAGCAGCCAAGAGAGGACAAGCGCATATGAGCAGTTCTTC
V: TRBV20-1; length: 14; J: TRBJ2-1; D: TRBD2; CDR3: CSADWRGGSNEQFF; DNA: TGCAGTGCAGATTGGCGGGGGGGATCGAATGAGCAGTTCTTC
V: TRBV19; length: 15; J: TRBJ1-2; D: -; CDR3: CASSITGAGAYGYTF; DNA: TGTGCCAGTAGTATAACTGGGGCAGGGGCCTATGGCTACACCTTC
V: TRBV20-1; length: 14; J: TRBJ2-7; D: TRBD1; CDR3: CSAKGQGVSYEQYF; DNA: TGCAGTGCCAAGGGACAGGGGGTCTCCTACGAGCAGTACTTC
V: TRBV20-1; length: 14; J: TRBJ1-4; D: -; CDR3: CSARGGGGDEKLFF; DNA: TGCAGTGCTAGAGGGGGCGGGGGCGATGAAAAACTGTTTTTT